This T cell receptor (beta chain) appears in the sequencing data of a study of cytomegalovirus exposure and HLA in healthy donors. Notes on the study in general: Near-uniform donor sequencing depth was presumed by presence/absence analyses. Later work found most CMV-associated TCR beta chains apparently HLA-restricted.

PCR involved 60 Vbeta and 13 Jbeta primers. Sequencing was performed with immunoSEQ multiplex PCR; in TCRdb, only in-frame clones are kept and a portion is missing. This table holds 200,000 to 300,000 clones, over 75% found once. This CDR3 is built from 13 residues. Per the germline V gene, CDR1 is GTSNPN and CDR2 is SVGIG (reference sequence). V lost 1 base and J 1 base, leaving 7 bases between the germline ends. Of note for this clone: Antigen: not known.

Source material: PBMCs. J is TRBJ1-1 and V is TRBV30; unclear D gene. The source is a boy aged 10-17 years in good health and CMV-seronegative. CDR3 coding DNA: TGTGCCTGGAGTGGTGGGAGGAACACTGAAGCTTTCTTT. It translates to CAWSGGRNTEAFF. Supplemented by reference TRBV30 and TRBJ1-1, the full variable domain reads SQTIHQWPATLVQPVGSPLSLECTVEGTSNPNLYWYRQAAGRGLQLLFYSVGIGQISSEVPQNLSASRPQDRQFILSSKKLLLSDSGFYLCAWSGGRNTEAFFGQGTRLTVV.